These 7 T cell receptor beta chains were sequenced from one sample in a study of T cells in Graves' hyperthyroidism and ophthalmopathy. RNA transcripts were the template for amplifying TCR beta CDR3 regions. An initial round of RT-PCR targeting the TCR CDR3 relied on the HTBI primer set. MiXCR, run by TCRdb on the multiplex PCR reads, gives a single entry per CDR3 protein. Seen here are about 180,000 distinct CDR3 sequences, more than 15% observed once, and the top ten hold 25% to 35%. Sequencing used blood. These receptors all stem from a woman between 45 and 65 years old with Graves' hyperthyroidism.

This clonotype was seen ten or more times. The V and J genes are TRBV20-1 and TRBJ1-5; possible D gene TRBD1, 6 bases. Germline CDR1 and CDR2: DFQATT and SNEGSKA (reference sequence). The ends were cut back, 0 bases at V and 10 bases at J, with 16 bases in the middle. The CDR3 sequence is 14 residues long. The CDR3 DNA reads as TGCAGTGCTAGAGATAAGGGGGTGAGGGGACCCCAGCATTTT. Protein product: CSARDKGVRGPQHF.

This clonotype has ten or more counts. The chain joins TRBV7-8 to TRBJ1-1; tentatively, D is TRBD1 (6 bases). The CDR3 is 13 residues long. CDR1 and CDR2 (germline): SGHVS, FQNEAQ. Deletions cut 1 base from V and 6 bases from J, with 9 bases between. The CDR3 spells CASSLDRVAEAFF. CDR3 DNA sequence: TGTGCCAGCAGCTTAGACAGGGTCGCTGAAGCTTTCTTT.

This clonotype has ten or more counts. The rearrangement joins TRBV6-2 or TRBV6-3 to TRBJ1-1, with D perhaps matching TRBD1 (5 bases). The germline gives CDR1 MNHEY, CDR2 SVGEGT. This CDR3 has 15 amino acids. With 2 bases removed from V and 4 bases from J, the gap between germline ends came to 14 bases. The chain's CDR3 is CASSYPGPGGTEAFF. CDR3 DNA: TGTGCCAGCAGTTACCCCGGGCCGGGGGGCACTGAAGCTTTCTTT.

The V gene is TRBV12-3 or TRBV12-4, the J gene TRBJ1-2, with 7 bases identical to TRBD1. The J segment lost 0 bases and the V segment lost 3 bases, leaving 13 bases of the junction unmatched. CDR3 length: 18 amino acids. The CDR3 sequence is CASSLFGSQQGPNYGYTF. The CDR3 nucleotides are TGTGCCAGCAGTTTGTTCGGCTCCCAACAGGGGCCTAACTATGGCTACACCTTC.

Ten or more counts support this clonotype. V gene TRBV20-1 combines with J gene TRBJ2-1; 14 positions match TRBD2. Germline CDR1 and CDR2: DFQATT and SNEGSKA (reference sequence). This CDR3 has 16 residues. The junction had 8 bases not matched to a gene; V was cut back by 5 bases and J by 5 bases. The CDR3 bases are TGCAGTGCTCTAGGACTAGCGGGGGGCTACGACAATGAGCAGTTCTTC. Protein product: CSALGLAGGYDNEQFF.

The chain uses TRBV7-8 and TRBJ2-5; 9 nucleotides line up with TRBD1. The CDR3 is made up of 15 amino acids. Germline CDR1 reads SGHVS; CDR2 reads FQNEAQ. V dropped 5 bases and J dropped 5; count of bases not matched to a gene: 9. CDR3 coding DNA: TGTGCCAGCAGCCCGTGGACAGGGGCGGGGGAGACCCAGTACTTC. This gives the protein CASSPWTGAGETQYF.

In this sample, this clonotype turned up many times. The V gene is TRBV5-6, the J gene TRBJ2-2, with 8 bases identical to TRBD2. Germline V gene sequence: CDR1 SGHDT, CDR2 YYEEEE. V gave up 4 bases and J gave up 8 bases; unmatched junction bases: 7. CDR3 length equals 14 residues. Written as DNA, the CDR3 is TGTGCCAGCAGCCAGATGACTAGCGCTGGGGAGCTGTTTTTT. It is translated as CASSQMTSAGELFF. Full variable domain (missing parts from reference TRBV5-6 and TRBJ2-2): DAGVTQSPTHLIKTRGQQVTLRCSPKSGHDTVSWYQQALGQGPQFIFQYYEEEERQRGNFPDRFSGHQFPNYSSELNVNALLLGDSALYLCASSQMTSAGELFFGEGSRLTVL.